The T cell receptor (beta chain) under discussion was sequenced for a study of T cell changes during pregnancy in multiple sclerosis. This CDR3 spans 15 amino acids. Germline CDR1 SGHKS, CDR2 YYEKEE (reference sequence). V lost 4 bases, J lost 0 bases, and 11 bases lay in between. Produced via immunoSEQ multiplex PCR; TCRdb's table is partial and in-frame only. The sample has approximately 85,000 clones, 94% seen once. The receptor was isolated from a female donor with multiple sclerosis, enrolled in a pregnancy study. The sample in question was peripheral blood, obtained in the third trimester of pregnancy. This chain joins TRBV5-5 and TRBJ1-5; D not certain. The CDR3 bases are TGTGCCAGCAGCCCCGTGGACTATAGCAATCAGCCCCAGCATTTT. Its protein is CASSPVDYSNQPQHF. The variable domain in full, with the rest retrieved from reference TRBV5-5 and TRBJ1-5, is DAGVTQSPTHLIKTRGQQVTLRCSPISGHKSVSWYQQVLGQGPQFIFQYYEKEERGRGNFPDRFSARQFPNYSSELNVNALLLGDSALYLCASSPVDYSNQPQHFGDGTRLSIL.